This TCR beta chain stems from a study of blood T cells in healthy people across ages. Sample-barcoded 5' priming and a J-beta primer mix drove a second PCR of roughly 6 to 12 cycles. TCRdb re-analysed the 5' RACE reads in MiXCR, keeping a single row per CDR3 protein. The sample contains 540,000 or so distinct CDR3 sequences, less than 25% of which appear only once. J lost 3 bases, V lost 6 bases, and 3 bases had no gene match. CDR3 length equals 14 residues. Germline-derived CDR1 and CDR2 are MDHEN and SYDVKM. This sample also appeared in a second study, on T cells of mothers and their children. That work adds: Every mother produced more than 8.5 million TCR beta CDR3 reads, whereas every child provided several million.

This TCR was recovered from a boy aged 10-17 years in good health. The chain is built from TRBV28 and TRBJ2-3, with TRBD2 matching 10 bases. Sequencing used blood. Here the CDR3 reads CASSGTSVTDTQYF. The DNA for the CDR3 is TGTGCCAGCAGCGGGACTAGCGTGACAGATACGCAGTATTTT.